The 27 T cell receptor beta chains below come from one sample, sequenced in a study of beta chain features in type 1 diabetes. Study results and limitations: Type 1 diabetes patients had TCRB CDR3s that were shorter (moderately but significantly so) in all four CD4+ subsets.

All of the isolated RNA was reverse transcribed, so expressed TCRB transcripts were sequenced. Libraries were prepared by immunoSEQ multiplex PCR; TCRdb keeps only in-frame clonotypes and omits some of them. The table shows some 370,000 clones, with 9.6% occurring only once. These receptors' antigens are unknown. Sequencing was performed on central memory CD4+ T cells from blood. The receptors were gathered from a young man with type 1 diabetes.

The chain links TRBV2 to TRBJ2-1; D is uncertain. The V gene lost 8 bases and the J gene lost 3 bases, with 11 bases spanning the gap. CDR1 is SNHLY, CDR2 FYNNEI, per germline. The CDR3 is 13 amino acids. CDR3 loop: CASLQTNYNEQFF. The CDR3 DNA sequence: TGTGCCAGCCTCCAGACAAACTACAATGAGCAGTTCTTC.

The rearrangement links TRBV5-1 to TRBJ1-2; 8 positions match TRBD1. CDR3 length: 13 amino acids. CDR1 and CDR2 (germline): SGHRS, YFSETQ. The V segment lost 2 bases and the J segment 6 bases; nucleotides outside the gene matches: 3. This chain's CDR3 is CASSFGQGDGYTF. The DNA of the CDR3 is TGCGCCAGCAGCTTTGGACAGGGAGATGGCTACACCTTC.

The rearrangement links TRBV16 to TRBJ2-6; the D is unclear. V was trimmed by 0 bases and J by 3 bases, leaving 9 bases between them. The CDR3 covers 16 residues. Germline CDR1 and CDR2: KGHSY and FQNENV. The CDR3 is CASSQSVPGGANVLTF. In DNA, the CDR3 is TGTGCCAGCAGCCAATCGGTCCCAGGTGGGGCCAACGTCCTGACTTTC.

V usage is TRBV27 and J usage is TRBJ2-7, with D tentatively TRBD2 (6 bases). CDR1 and CDR2 from the germline V gene are MNHEY and SMNVEV (reference sequence). V lost 5 bases and J lost 2, with 22 bases in between. This CDR3 region has 17 residues. The CDR3 DNA sequence: TGTGCCAGCAGTCACGGCCCTCGCGGGACGGGCCCCTACGAGCAGTACTTC. This codes for CASSHGPRGTGPYEQYF.

This clone was seen a few times. The chain is built from TRBV7-2 and TRBJ2-1, with 8 bases matching TRBD2. The germline V gene encodes CDR1 SGHTA and CDR2 FQGNSA. J lost 5 bases, V lost 8 bases, and 14 bases had no gene match. The CDR3 contains 16 residues. CDR3 protein: CASRIGGVSVNNEQFF. DNA of the CDR3: TGTGCCAGCCGAATCGGGGGGGTATCGGTTAACAATGAGCAGTTCTTC.

This clone turned up a few times. Here the CDR3 reads CASHTPSGNTIYF. CDR3 DNA: TGTGCCAGTCATACTCCCTCTGGAAACACCATATATTTT. The rearrangement links TRBV28 to TRBJ1-3; D call uncertain. The ends were cut back, 9 bases at V and 0 bases at J, with 9 bases in the middle. CDR3 length: 13 residues. Per germline, CDR1 MDHEN and CDR2 SYDVKM.

This clone appeared a few times. This chain joins TRBV7-2 and TRBJ1-2; TRBD1 matches at 7 bases. Germline V lookup: CDR1 SGHTA, CDR2 FQGNSA. The CDR3 has 14 residues. Trimming took 5 bases from V and 8 from J; bases not matched to a gene: 11. The chain's CDR3 is CASSLDGTAKGYTF. The CDR3 DNA reads TGTGCCAGCAGCCTTGACGGGACAGCGAAAGGCTACACCTTC.

This chain links TRBV27 with TRBJ1-2, with 8 bases aligning to TRBD1. V gave up 8 bases and J gave up 13 bases; unmatched junction bases: 15. CDR3 size: 13 residues. From germline, CDR1 is MNHEY and CDR2 SMNVEV (reference sequence). The CDR3: CASAHRGDDGLTF. CDR3 DNA: TGTGCCAGCGCCCACAGGGGGGATGACGGCCTCACCTTC.

The V call is TRBV7-6, the J call TRBJ2-2, with TRBD1 as a possible D gene (6 bases). V was clipped by 6 bases and J by 9 bases, with 14 bases between them. The V gene's germline CDR1 is SGHVS and CDR2 FNYEAQ. The CDR3 covers 13 residues. The CDR3 loop is CASSPQGNRELFF. The CDR3 DNA reads TGTGCCAGCAGTCCACAGGGTAACAGGGAGCTGTTTTTT.

The rearrangement joins TRBV2 to TRBJ1-5; D not certain. The CDR3 runs to 14 residues. Germline-derived CDR1 and CDR2 are SNHLY and FYNNEI. V shed 2 bases and J shed 7 bases, with 12 bases lying between them. CDR3 protein: CASSELGSRQPQHF. DNA of the CDR3: TGTGCCAGCAGTGAACTGGGTTCGAGGCAGCCCCAGCATTTT. Variable domain in full (rest from reference TRBV2 and TRBJ1-5): EPEVTQTPSHQVTQMGQEVILRCVPISNHLYFYWYRQILGQKVEFLVSFYNNEISEKSEIFDDQFSVERPDGSNFTLKIRSTKLEDSAMYFCASSELGSRQPQHFGDGTRLSIL.

This clone was seen a handful of times. V gene TRBV21-1 combines with J gene TRBJ2-1; the D call of TRBD1 is as the table states it, not checked on the DNA. TRBV21-1 is listed as a pseudogene. The CDR3 sequence is 13 residues long. This chain's CDR3 is CASSWQGWVEQFF. The CDR3 DNA is TGTGCCAGCAGCTGGCAGGGTTGGGTTGAGCAGTTCTTC.

There are a few counts of this clone. V gene TRBV7-9 combines with J gene TRBJ1-1; D remains unclear. The CDR3 runs 13 residues. Deletions cut 8 bases from V and 1 base from J, with 11 bases between. Per the germline V gene, CDR1 is SEHNR and CDR2 is FQNEAQ (reference sequence). Here the CDR3 reads CASGREANTEAFF. DNA for the CDR3: TGTGCCAGCGGTAGGGAGGCGAACACTGAAGCTTTCTTT.

This clone was counted between two and nine times. V gene TRBV7-2 combines with J gene TRBJ2-6; 8 bases align to TRBD1. This CDR3 contains 16 residues. Trimming at V came to 4 bases and at J to 1 base, leaving 3 bases not matched to a gene. Germline V gene sequence: CDR1 SGHTA, CDR2 FQGNSA. CDR3 in amino acids: CASSWGQASGANVLTF. DNA for the CDR3: TGTGCCAGCAGCTGGGGACAGGCATCTGGGGCCAACGTCCTGACTTTC.

The chain uses TRBV28 and TRBJ1-2, with D unresolved. The ends were cut back, 7 bases at V and 3 bases at J, with 18 bases in the middle. The CDR3 totals 15 residues. Per the germline V gene, CDR1 is MDHEN and CDR2 is SYDVKM. The CDR3 DNA follows: TGTGCCAGCATCCATGGAGCGACGGGAGACTATGGCTACACCTTC. Its protein is CASIHGATGDYGYTF.

The sample holds one count of this clone. The V gene is TRBV5-1, the J gene TRBJ2-1; 11 positions match TRBD2. This CDR3 comprises 14 residues. The junction had 1 base not matched to a gene; V was cut back by 2 bases and J by 6 bases. Germline V lookup: CDR1 SGHRS, CDR2 YFSETQ. The CDR3 DNA sequence: TGCGCCAGCAGCTTTAGCGGGGGGGCCAATGAGCAGTTCTTC. Protein sequence: CASSFSGGANEQFF.

This clone was counted ten times or more. The chain's CDR3 is CASSSAGRANVLTF. The CDR3 DNA reads as TGCGCCAGCAGCTCGGCGGGTCGGGCCAACGTCCTGACTTTC. The rearrangement uses TRBV5-1 and TRBJ2-6, with a weak D call TRBD2 (5 bases). Per the germline V gene, CDR1 is SGHRS and CDR2 is YFSETQ. The V end lost 3 bases, the J end lost 5 bases, and 9 bases lay between the germline ends. This CDR3 comprises 14 residues.

The sample holds many counts of this clone. This chain joins TRBV29-1 and TRBJ2-1; 8 bases are a match to TRBD2. The CDR3 runs to 16 residues. The V and J ends lost 3 bases and 4 bases, in that order; junction bases with no gene match: 11. Germline assignment: CDR1 SQVTM and CDR2 ANQGSEA. The CDR3 loop is CSVDVGAGGGYNEQFF. The CDR3 coding sequence is TGCAGCGTTGATGTAGGGGCGGGAGGAGGATACAATGAGCAGTTCTTC.

This clone was seen ten or more times. The sample holds other DNA sequences that translate to the same CDR3. CDR3 loop: CASSKADTDTQYF. The CDR3 nucleotides are TGTGCCAGCAGTAAGGCGGACACAGATACGCAGTATTTT. The chain recombines TRBV27 with TRBJ2-3; unclear D gene. This CDR3 is built from 13 residues. Trimming took off 5 bases at V and 2 bases at J, with 8 bases between the two ends. The germline V gene encodes CDR1 MNHEY and CDR2 SMNVEV (reference sequence).

At least ten counts were recorded for this clone. This chain connects TRBV7-9 to TRBJ2-7; a weak D match, TRBD1 (5 bases). The V gene lost 5 bases and the J gene lost 2 bases, with 13 bases spanning the gap. CDR1 is SEHNR, CDR2 FQNEAQ, per germline (reference sequence). The CDR3 runs to 14 residues. In DNA, the CDR3 is TGTGCCAGCAGCCCAGGACATGCTACCTACGAGCAGTACTTC. Its translation: CASSPGHATYEQYF. Using reference TRBV7-9 and TRBJ2-7 for the parts outside the CDR3, the full variable domain is DTGVSQNPRHKITKRGQNVTFRCDPISEHNRLYWYRQTLGQGPEFLTYFQNEAQLEKSRLLSDRFSAERPKGSFSTLEIQRTEQGDSAMYLCASSPGHATYEQYFGPGTRLTVT.

The chain has TRBV7-2 and TRBJ1-5, with D unclear. Germline V gives CDR1 SGHTA, CDR2 FQGNSA. The V and J ends lost 5 bases and 3 bases respectively, with 8 bases between them. The CDR3 sequence is 13 residues long. The CDR3 reads CASSRGPNQPQHF. CDR3 coding DNA: TGTGCCAGCAGCCGAGGTCCCAATCAGCCCCAGCATTTT.

There are many counts of this clone. The chain employs TRBV2 and TRBJ2-4; 10 bases match TRBD1. Germline CDR1 reads SNHLY; CDR2 reads FYNNEI. V lost 8 bases and J lost 8; bases outside the gene matches: 9. The CDR3 runs to 14 residues. The DNA of the CDR3 is TGTGCCAGCCACCGCGGGACAGGGGCTCACATTCAGTACTTC. Translating it yields CASHRGTGAHIQYF.

This chain connects TRBV28 to TRBJ1-2; D remains ambiguous. Deletions cut 7 bases from V and 0 bases from J, with 9 bases between. This CDR3 is 13 amino acids long. Germline V gene lookup returns CDR1 MDHEN and CDR2 SYDVKM. For the CDR3, the DNA is TGTGCCAGCAAAATAGTAGCTAACTATGGCTACACCTTC. Protein sequence: CASKIVANYGYTF.

This clone was detected only a few times. This chain links TRBV7-9 with TRBJ1-1; a possible D gene is TRBD1 (5 bases). This CDR3 is 16 amino acids long. Germline-derived CDR1 and CDR2 are SEHNR and FQNEAQ (reference sequence). The ends were cut back, 0 bases at V and 7 bases at J, with 18 bases in the middle. The CDR3 protein is CASSLAPGPIVIEAFF. CDR3 DNA sequence: TGTGCCAGCAGCTTAGCGCCAGGGCCGATCGTAATTGAAGCTTTCTTT.

The rearrangement links TRBV5-4 to TRBJ2-3; tentatively, D is TRBD2 (6 bases). This CDR3 contains 16 residues. V gave up 3 bases and J gave up 3 bases, with 17 bases separating them. Germline V gene lookup returns CDR1 SGHNT and CDR2 YYREEE (reference sequence). The CDR3 spells CASSSEGGGSTDTQYF. The CDR3 DNA follows: TGTGCCAGCAGCTCTGAGGGAGGAGGGAGTACAGATACGCAGTATTTT.

The V call is TRBV7-8, the J call TRBJ1-6; tentatively, D is TRBD1 (6 bases). The germline gives CDR1 SGHVS, CDR2 FQNEAQ. Trimming left V 1 base short and J 7 bases short, with 11 bases between. This CDR3 spans 15 amino acids. CDR3 nucleotides: TGTGCCAGCAGCTTAGGGGTACAGGGAAATTCACCCCTCCACTTT. Protein: CASSLGVQGNSPLHF.

This clone was seen more than once but under ten times. The chain joins TRBV27 to TRBJ2-7, with D maybe TRBD2 (5 bases). V was pared by 5 bases and J by 4 bases, with 18 bases between. From germline, CDR1 is MNHEY and CDR2 SMNVEV (reference sequence). The length of the CDR3 is 15 residues. CDR3 region: CASSPLGGPFYEQYF. The CDR3 region has the DNA TGTGCCAGCAGTCCCCTAGGAGGACCGTTTTACGAGCAGTACTTC.

This clone was detected a few times. This rearrangement joins TRBV27 to TRBJ2-3; D is possibly TRBD1 (5 bases). The CDR3 is 13 amino acids. Deletions cut 5 bases from V and 8 bases from J, with 14 bases between. Germline CDR1 is MNHEY and CDR2 is SMNVEV (reference sequence). Here the CDR3 DNA reads TGTGCCAGCAGTCCTCAGCCTCAGGGTACGCAGTATTTT. Translated: CASSPQPQGTQYF.